This entry lists 27 T cell receptor beta chains sequenced from one sample in a study of PD-L1 blockade in urothelial cancer. Sequencing was performed with immunoSEQ multiplex PCR; in TCRdb, only in-frame clones are kept and a portion is missing. Among approximately 65,000 clones listed, about 89% were seen once. Material: PBMCs, obtained around atezolizumab (anti-PD-L1) treatment. The receptors were gathered from a man aged 60 to 75 with urothelial cancer.

In its sample, this clone was seen a few times. This rearrangement joins TRBV5-1 to TRBJ1-1, with D hard to call. Deletions cut 4 bases from V and 4 bases from J, with 11 bases between. Germline CDR1 reads SGHRS; CDR2 reads YFSETQ. The CDR3 spans 13 residues. The CDR3 sequence is CASSPSFRTEAFF. The DNA for the CDR3 is TGCGCCAGCAGCCCTTCTTTTCGCACTGAAGCTTTCTTT.

This clone was seen only once. J is TRBJ2-5 and V is TRBV9, with TRBD2 identical over 9 bases. This CDR3 contains 14 residues. Germline assignment: CDR1 SGDLS and CDR2 YYNGEE. V gave up 6 bases and J gave up 4 bases; unmatched junction bases: 7. CDR3 in amino acids: CASTRLSGGETQYF. CDR3 coding DNA: TGTGCCAGCACTAGGCTTAGCGGGGGAGAGACCCAGTACTTC.

The chain joins TRBV6-5 to TRBJ2-5; D not certain. Trimming took 2 bases from V and 1 from J, leaving 5 bases between them. This CDR3 spans 13 amino acids. Germline CDR1 MNHEY, CDR2 SVGAGI. CDR3 residues: CASSYDFQETQYF. The CDR3 bases are TGTGCCAGCAGTTACGACTTCCAAGAGACCCAGTACTTC.

The rearrangement links TRBV7-9 to TRBJ1-1, with D hard to call. V was pared by 1 base and J by 2 bases, with 5 bases between. Germline CDR1 reads SEHNR; CDR2 reads FQNEAQ (reference sequence). CDR3 length equals 13 residues. The CDR3 protein is CASSLDSNTEAFF. The CDR3 nucleotides read TGTGCCAGCAGCTTAGACAGTAACACTGAAGCTTTCTTT.

The chain combines TRBV5-8 with TRBJ1-5, with TRBD1 identical over 9 bases. CDR1 is SGHTS, CDR2 YDEGEE, per germline. V shed 4 bases, J shed 7 bases, and the junction held 9 bases outside the gene matches. The CDR3 extends over 15 amino acids. For the CDR3, the DNA is TGTGCCAGCAGCAATACGGGACAGGGTTTCCAGCCCCAGCATTTT. The encoded protein is CASSNTGQGFQPQHF.

The chain links TRBV7-9 to TRBJ2-1; 8 bases are a match to TRBD2. The V segment lost 4 bases and the J segment 0 bases; nucleotides outside the gene matches: 8. This CDR3 is 17 amino acids long. Germline V gives CDR1 SEHNR, CDR2 FQNEAQ (reference sequence). The chain's CDR3 is CASSSRLAQSSYNEQFF. DNA of the CDR3: TGTGCCAGCAGCTCCCGACTAGCGCAGAGCTCCTACAATGAGCAGTTCTTC.

The genes are TRBV30 and TRBJ1-4; 8 nucleotides agree with TRBD1. CDR1 and CDR2 (germline): GTSNPN, SVGIG (reference sequence). With 3 bases clipped from V and 3 bases from J, the junction kept 9 bases outside the gene matches. The CDR3 runs 16 residues. The CDR3 reads CAWSAGTGASNEKLFF. DNA of the CDR3: TGTGCCTGGAGCGCCGGGACAGGAGCTTCTAATGAAAAACTGTTTTTT.

This clone was seen more than once but under ten times. CDR3 amino acids: CASSEGGARYFSREQYF. CDR3 sequence (DNA): TGTGCCAGCAGCGAGGGAGGGGCTAGGTATTTTTCCAGGGAGCAGTACTTC. The genes are TRBV5-6 and TRBJ2-7, with TRBD2 matching 7 bases. The CDR3 spans 17 residues. The junction had 20 bases not matched to a gene; V was cut back by 4 bases and J by 7 bases. Germline V lookup: CDR1 SGHDT, CDR2 YYEEEE.

The V gene is TRBV5-1, the J gene TRBJ1-5; D unclear. Deletions cut 4 bases from V and 4 bases from J, with 12 bases between. The CDR3 sequence is 14 residues long. The germline V gene encodes CDR1 SGHRS and CDR2 YFSETQ. The CDR3 here is CASSLGEWNQPQHF. The CDR3 nucleotides are TGCGCCAGCAGCCTGGGAGAGTGGAATCAGCCCCAGCATTTT.

This clone appeared a few times. The chain recombines TRBV7-9 with TRBJ1-2, with D unclear. Trimming cost V 4 bases and J 4 bases, with 10 bases left between them. Per germline, CDR1 SEHNR and CDR2 FQNEAQ (reference sequence). CDR3 length: 13 residues. CDR3 sequence reads: CASSWANGYGYTF. The CDR3, as DNA: TGTGCCAGCAGCTGGGCCAACGGCTATGGCTACACCTTC. The variable domain in full, completed from reference TRBV7-9 and TRBJ1-2, reads DTGVSQNPRHKITKRGQNVTFRCDPISEHNRLYWYRQTLGQGPEFLTYFQNEAQLEKSRLLSDRFSAERPKGSFSTLEIQRTEQGDSAMYLCASSWANGYGYTFGSGTRLTVV.

J is TRBJ2-7 and V is TRBV5-1; tentative D call: TRBD2 (6 bases). V was cut by 4 bases and J by 5 bases, with 10 bases left in between. This CDR3 comprises 12 residues. The germline V gene encodes CDR1 SGHRS and CDR2 YFSETQ. This chain's CDR3 is CASSVRENEQYF. The CDR3 bases are TGCGCCAGCAGCGTTCGGGAGAACGAGCAGTACTTC. Filled out from reference TRBV5-1 and TRBJ2-7, the complete variable domain reads KAGVTQTPRYLIKTRGQQVTLSCSPISGHRSVSWYQQTPGQGLQFLFEYFSETQRNKGNFPGRFSGRQFSNSRSEMNVSTLELGDSALYLCASSVRENEQYFGPGTRLTVT.

This clone occurred once. The V call is TRBV7-9, the J call TRBJ1-2, with 8 bases lining up with TRBD1. This CDR3 region has 18 residues. The V gene end was trimmed by 4 bases and the J gene end by 0 bases; junction bases not matched to a gene: 13. Germline V gene data show CDR1 as SEHNR and CDR2 as FQNEAQ (reference sequence). The CDR3: CASSSSGTGLIANYGYTF. CDR3 sequence (DNA): TGTGCCAGCAGCTCTTCCGGGACAGGTCTAATAGCTAACTATGGCTACACCTTC.

The genes are TRBV7-2 and TRBJ2-7; TRBD2 matches at 7 bases. Germline lookup yields CDR1 SGHTA and CDR2 FQGNSA. V shed 1 base and J 3 bases; nucleotides not matched to a gene: 9. This CDR3 has 16 amino acids. CDR3 in amino acids: CASSLGTQAGIYEQYF. The CDR3 nucleotides are TGTGCCAGCAGCTTAGGGACCCAAGCGGGGATCTACGAGCAGTACTTC.

This rearrangement joins TRBV27 to TRBJ2-2, with a tentative D call TRBD2 (6 bases). Trimming left V 5 bases short and J 3 bases short, with 22 bases between. The CDR3 totals 18 residues. Germline assignment: CDR1 MNHEY and CDR2 SMNVEV (reference sequence). The CDR3 loop is CASSNPAEGLPDTGELFF. DNA for the CDR3: TGTGCCAGCAGTAACCCGGCCGAGGGACTGCCGGACACCGGGGAGCTGTTTTTT.

The chain links TRBV19 to TRBJ2-7; TRBD1 matches 9 bases. V shed 5 bases, J shed 7 bases, and the junction held 12 bases outside the gene matches. The germline CDR1 and CDR2 sequences are LNHDA and SQIVND (reference sequence). This CDR3 region has 15 residues. The CDR3 DNA sequence: TGTGCCAGTAGTCTCACAGGGGGCGCCTCCTTAGAGCAGTACTTC. This sequence encodes CASSLTGGASLEQYF.

The sample holds one count of this clone. The chain carries TRBV7-3 and TRBJ2-3; 9 nucleotides agree with TRBD2. Germline CDR1 reads SGHTA; CDR2 reads FQGTGA. The CDR3 runs to 17 residues. Germline trimming cut 0 bases from V and 4 bases from J; bases unmatched to any gene: 8. The CDR3 loop is CASSLTSGGGAADTQYF. The CDR3 DNA is TGTGCCAGCAGCTTAACCTCGGGCGGGGGGGCCGCAGATACGCAGTATTTT.

The gene calls are TRBV7-9 and TRBJ2-7; tentatively, D is TRBD1 (6 bases). The V end lost 4 bases, the J end lost 2 bases, and 15 bases lay between the germline ends. The germline gives CDR1 SEHNR, CDR2 FQNEAQ (reference sequence). The CDR3 loop spans 15 amino acids. The CDR3 coding sequence is TGTGCCAGCAGCTACCCGACAGGTCGACCCTACGAGCAGTACTTC. Its protein is CASSYPTGRPYEQYF.

The chain recombines TRBV5-5 with TRBJ1-2; 7 bases fit TRBD1. The CDR3 totals 15 residues. J gave up 2 bases and V 3 bases, and 7 bases lay outside the gene matches. Germline V gives CDR1 SGHKS, CDR2 YYEKEE (reference sequence). The CDR3 region is CASSSDRVFNYGYTF. The CDR3 bases are TGTGCCAGCAGCTCTGACAGGGTATTCAACTATGGCTACACCTTC. The whole variable domain, filled in from reference TRBV5-5 and TRBJ1-2, reads DAGVTQSPTHLIKTRGQQVTLRCSPISGHKSVSWYQQVLGQGPQFIFQYYEKEERGRGNFPDRFSARQFPNYSSELNVNALLLGDSALYLCASSSDRVFNYGYTFGSGTRLTVV.

The chain carries TRBV7-3 and TRBJ2-1, with TRBD2 identical over 15 bases. J lost 8 bases, V lost 3 bases, and 8 bases had no gene match. This CDR3 has 17 residues. Germline lookup yields CDR1 SGHTA and CDR2 FQGTGA. The CDR3 DNA follows: TGTGCCAGCAGCTTTGAGCCCGGACTAGCGGGGGGGGATGAGCAGTTCTTC. Amino acids: CASSFEPGLAGGDEQFF.

The chain uses TRBV6-1 and TRBJ2-5; D possibly corresponds to TRBD2 (6 bases). The germline V gene encodes CDR1 MNHNS and CDR2 SASEGT. Trimming removed 6 bases at V and 6 bases at J, with 17 bases between. The CDR3 is made up of 14 amino acids. The CDR3 region has the DNA TGTGCCAGCAGCACCGCGGGGTCGGGAAAGACCCAGTACTTC. It codes for CASSTAGSGKTQYF.

The chain joins TRBV5-1 to TRBJ2-7, with D possibly TRBD2 on 5 matching bases. This CDR3 is 15 amino acids long. CDR1 and CDR2 from the germline V gene are SGHRS and YFSETQ. Trimming left V 0 bases short and J 6 bases short, with 16 bases between. In DNA form, the CDR3 reads TGCGCCAGCAGCTTGGCTGTCGGCGGGCTCAGCGAGCAGTACTTC. It codes for CASSLAVGGLSEQYF.

The genes are TRBV19 and TRBJ2-4; D possibly corresponds to TRBD1 (6 bases). The germline V gene has CDR1 LNHDA and CDR2 SQIVND (reference sequence). The CDR3 runs 17 residues. V was pared by 4 bases and J by 0 bases, with 16 bases between. The CDR3 loop reads CASSSSQGKLAKNIQYF. The CDR3 bases are TGTGCCAGTAGTAGCTCACAGGGTAAACTAGCCAAAAACATTCAGTACTTC. The variable domain in full, completed from reference TRBV19 and TRBJ2-4, reads DGGITQSPKYLFRKEGQNVTLSCEQNLNHDAMYWYRQDPGQGLRLIYYSQIVNDFQKGDIAEGYSVSREKKESFPLTVTSAQKNPTAFYLCASSSSQGKLAKNIQYFGAGTRLSVL.

This clone has only a few counts. The chain joins TRBV7-2 to TRBJ2-7; TRBD2 agrees at 7 bases. The CDR3 has 15 residues. Germline-derived CDR1 and CDR2 are SGHTA and FQGNSA. With 1 base clipped from V and 2 bases from J, the junction kept 5 bases outside the gene matches. The CDR3 is CASSLVASGTYEQYF. The DNA for the CDR3 is TGTGCCAGCAGCTTAGTGGCTAGCGGCACCTACGAGCAGTACTTC.

CDR3: CAWSGRDGSSYEQYF. CDR3 sequence (DNA): TGTGCCTGGAGTGGCCGGGACGGGAGCTCCTACGAGCAGTACTTC. The chain links TRBV30 to TRBJ2-7; D is possibly TRBD2 (6 bases). Germline loops: CDR1 GTSNPN, CDR2 SVGIG (reference sequence). Trimming cost V 1 base and J 0 bases, with 13 bases left between them. This CDR3 contains 15 residues.

This clone turned up a few times. The gene calls are TRBV14 and TRBJ1-4, with D unclear. V was cut by 3 bases and J by 0 bases, with 20 bases left in between. There are 19 residues in the CDR3. Germline CDR1 and CDR2: SGHDN and FVKESK. In DNA, the CDR3 is TGTGCCAGCAGCCAGACCGGAGGACGGATATTTGCAACTAATGAAAAACTGTTTTTT. Its translation: CASSQTGGRIFATNEKLFF.

The J gene is TRBJ2-2, the V gene TRBV6-1; TRBD1 aligns across 8 bases. CDR1 and CDR2 (germline): MNHNS, SASEGT. V was clipped by 6 bases and J by 4 bases; unmatched bases: 4. This CDR3 is built from 14 residues. The DNA of the CDR3 is TGTGCCAGCAGAAGGACAGGGAGCACCGGGGAGCTGTTTTTT. Its protein is CASRRTGSTGELFF.

The chain links TRBV7-6 to TRBJ2-1; TRBD2 matches 7 bases. The V gene's germline CDR1 is SGHVS and CDR2 FNYEAQ. V was pared by 4 bases and J by 4 bases, with 13 bases of the junction left unmatched. The CDR3 is made up of 17 amino acids. The CDR3 DNA sequence: TGTGCCAGCAGCTCCACAAACCGGGACTACCCTTACAATGAGCAGTTCTTC. It is translated as CASSSTNRDYPYNEQFF.